These 24 T cell receptor beta chains came from one sample sequenced in a study of control samples from healthy donors and cancer patients. Libraries were prepared by immunoSEQ multiplex PCR; TCRdb keeps only in-frame clonotypes and omits some of them. The repertoire includes 98,000 or so clones, around 80% of them detected once, and over 9.5% sits in the top ten. The sequenced sample was blood. Source of these receptors: a woman aged 30 to 39 in good health.

The chain employs TRBV19 and TRBJ2-5, with 7 bases matching TRBD2. The CDR3 consists of 14 residues. The junction had 6 bases not matched to a gene; V was cut back by 3 bases and J by 5 bases. In germline, CDR1 is LNHDA, CDR2 SQIVND (reference sequence). The CDR3 coding sequence is TGTGCCAGTAGTATGCGAGAGCGGGGTGAGACCCAGTACTTC. Translation: CASSMRERGETQYF.

The chain combines TRBV5-6 with TRBJ1-3; D is unclear. The CDR3 runs to 14 residues. The V gene's germline CDR1 is SGHDT and CDR2 YYEEEE. V gave up 0 bases and J gave up 0 bases, with 4 bases separating them. This chain's CDR3 is CASSLGYSGNTIYF. For the CDR3, the DNA is TGTGCCAGCAGCTTGGGGTACTCTGGAAACACCATATATTTT.

The rearrangement uses TRBV7-2 and TRBJ2-3; 11 nucleotides align to TRBD2. This CDR3 has 17 residues. The germline V gene has CDR1 SGHTA and CDR2 FQGNSA. Trimming cost V 4 bases and J 5 bases; bases outside gene matches: 11. CDR3 coding DNA: TGTGCCAGCAGCTCCCGACTAGCGGGGACCGTTATAGATACGCAGTATTTT. Residues: CASSSRLAGTVIDTQYF.

The V call is TRBV2, the J call TRBJ2-1, with D uncertain. The CDR3 contains 15 residues. Trimming stripped 8 bases from V and 5 bases from J, with 19 bases between. Germline V lookup: CDR1 SNHLY, CDR2 FYNNEI. DNA for the CDR3: TGTGCCAGCCAATCGGACGCGCAGGACCACAATGAGCAGTTCTTC. Encoded protein: CASQSDAQDHNEQFF.

V is TRBV2 and J is TRBJ1-4, with TRBD1 matching over 7 bases. V shed 6 bases, J shed 5 bases, and the junction held 9 bases outside the gene matches. The CDR3 runs to 15 residues. CDR1 SNHLY and CDR2 FYNNEI come from the germline V gene. The CDR3 protein is CASSPPGQQNEKLFF. DNA of the CDR3: TGTGCCAGCAGCCCACCGGGACAGCAGAATGAAAAACTGTTTTTT.

The chain employs TRBV6-6 and TRBJ1-3, with TRBD1 as a possible D gene (6 bases). Germline CDR1 and CDR2: MNHNY and SVGAGI (reference sequence). The CDR3 loop spans 16 amino acids. V lost 5 bases and J lost 0, with 14 bases in between. The CDR3 DNA reads TGTGCCAGCAGTCACCGACCGGACAGCTCTGGAAACACCATATATTTT. Translating gives CASSHRPDSSGNTIYF.

The rearrangement links TRBV7-2 to TRBJ2-7, with D unclear. The CDR3 spans 14 residues. V was cut by 1 base and J by 2 bases, with 9 bases left in between. The germline gives CDR1 SGHTA, CDR2 FQGNSA. The CDR3 DNA reads as TGTGCCAGCAGCTTAGGAGGCAGAACCTACGAGCAGTACTTC. Its translation is CASSLGGRTYEQYF.

The gene calls are TRBV19 and TRBJ2-1; D possibly corresponds to TRBD2 (7 bases). The germline gives CDR1 LNHDA, CDR2 SQIVND (reference sequence). Trimming took 5 bases from V and 5 from J, leaving 19 bases between them. The CDR3 is made up of 16 amino acids. The CDR3 sequence: CASSGSGGGLHNEQFF. CDR3 nucleotides: TGTGCCAGTAGTGGCAGTGGGGGGGGGCTTCACAATGAGCAGTTCTTC.

The gene calls are TRBV7-2 and TRBJ2-3; 9 bases agree with TRBD1. CDR1 is SGHTA, CDR2 FQGNSA, per germline. The CDR3 has 15 residues. With V trimmed by 7 bases and J by 0 bases, 5 bases remained unmatched. Here the CDR3 DNA reads TGTGCCAGCACCCAGACAGGGGGTAGCACAGATACGCAGTATTTT. It encodes CASTQTGGSTDTQYF.

The V call is TRBV9, the J call TRBJ2-5; weak D call: TRBD1 (7 bases). Germline assignment: CDR1 SGDLS and CDR2 YYNGEE. This CDR3 spans 15 amino acids. V lost 0 bases to trimming and J lost 5 bases, with 14 bases between them. As DNA, the CDR3 is TGTGCCAGCAGCGTAGCCCCGACAGGGAGGGAGACCCAGTACTTC. The encoded protein is CASSVAPTGRETQYF.

The chain has TRBV9 and TRBJ1-2, with a weak D call TRBD1 (5 bases). V shed 4 bases and J shed 5 bases, with 9 bases lying between them. The germline V gene encodes CDR1 SGDLS and CDR2 YYNGEE. The CDR3 loop spans 12 amino acids. DNA of the CDR3: TGTGCCAGCAGCACCGGGGCTTATGGCTACACCTTC. Encoded protein: CASSTGAYGYTF.

V usage is TRBV25-1 and J usage is TRBJ2-1, with a weak D call TRBD2 (6 bases). The CDR3 covers 15 residues. Germline assignment: CDR1 MGHDK and CDR2 SYGVNS. V was shortened by 8 bases and J by 0 bases, with 14 bases between the two germline ends. The CDR3 here is CASPRTKLSYNEQFF. The CDR3 DNA reads as TGTGCCAGCCCTAGGACTAAACTCTCCTACAATGAGCAGTTCTTC.

DNA of the CDR3: TGTGCCAGCAGTCTCCGGGGCCGGTATACGCAGTATTTT. This sequence encodes CASSLRGRYTQYF. The rearrangement uses TRBV27 and TRBJ2-3, with D perhaps assigned TRBD1 or TRBD2 (5 bases each). The germline gives CDR1 MNHEY, CDR2 SMNVEV (reference sequence). Trimming took off 5 bases at V and 7 bases at J, with 13 bases between the two ends. This CDR3 comprises 13 residues.

In its sample, this clone is medium-sized. CDR3 coding DNA: TGTGCCAGCAGTTACTCCCTTGGGCCCCTCCACTTT. Its protein product is CASSYSLGPLHF. The chain couples TRBV6-2 or TRBV6-3 to TRBJ1-6; no firm D call. Trimming left V 0 bases short and J 13 bases short, with 7 bases between. CDR3 length equals 12 residues. Germline values: CDR1 MNHEY, CDR2 SVGEGT.

The CDR3 region is CASSEGTGDTGELFF. The CDR3 DNA is TGTGCCAGCAGTGAGGGGACAGGGGACACCGGGGAGCTGTTTTTT. The chain couples TRBV25-1 to TRBJ2-2, with TRBD1 matching over 10 bases. This CDR3 contains 15 residues. The V and J ends lost 3 bases and 3 bases, in that order; junction bases with no gene match: 1. CDR1 MGHDK and CDR2 SYGVNS come from the germline V gene.

This clone was seen a few times. The rearrangement joins TRBV6-1 to TRBJ1-2, with D perhaps matching TRBD1 (6 bases). Per germline, CDR1 MNHNS and CDR2 SASEGT. This CDR3 contains 15 residues. The germline V and J ends were trimmed by 1 base and 5 bases, with 14 bases remaining between them. CDR3 protein: CASSEVFDRGYGYTF. CDR3 in DNA: TGTGCCAGCAGTGAAGTTTTCGATAGGGGGTATGGCTACACCTTC.

This chain uses TRBV18 with TRBJ1-1; tentatively, D is TRBD1 (6 bases). V gave up 8 bases and J gave up 7 bases, with 11 bases separating them. Germline V gives CDR1 KGHSH, CDR2 LQKENI. CDR3 size: 11 residues. The CDR3: CASQGNGEAFF. CDR3 DNA: TGTGCCAGCCAGGGGAACGGTGAAGCTTTCTTT.

The chain couples TRBV5-5 to TRBJ1-5; 7 positions agree with TRBD1. The CDR3 contains 15 residues. Germline V gene data show CDR1 as SGHKS and CDR2 as YYEKEE (reference sequence). The ends lost 4 bases at V and 3 bases at J; junction bases unmatched: 7. CDR3 nucleotides: TGTGCCAGCAGCCCCCGACAGGGCTACAATCAGCCCCAGCATTTT. Its translation is CASSPRQGYNQPQHF.

The rearrangement links TRBV9 to TRBJ1-2; 7 bases agree with TRBD1. Germline values: CDR1 SGDLS, CDR2 YYNGEE. CDR3 length: 15 amino acids. V was clipped by 3 bases and J by 4 bases; unmatched bases: 9. The CDR3, as DNA: TGTGCCAGCAGCGAGGGACCGGGACAGATCTATGGCTACACCTTC. As protein: CASSEGPGQIYGYTF.

This clone is deemed medium-sized. In DNA, the CDR3 is TGTGCCAGCAGCCAAGAACTAGCGGGGGCCAATGAGCAGTTCTTC. Encoded protein: CASSQELAGANEQFF. The V call is TRBV4-2, the J call TRBJ2-1; 11 bases are a match to TRBD2. This CDR3 region has 15 residues. The V gene's germline CDR1 is LGHNA and CDR2 YNFKEQ. J was trimmed by 6 bases and V by 0 bases; bases with no gene match: 1.

The chain couples TRBV5-6 to TRBJ2-7; no reliable D call. Germline CDR1 reads SGHDT; CDR2 reads YYEEEE. The CDR3 totals 13 residues. Trimming cost V 0 bases and J 2 bases, with 6 bases left between them. The CDR3 DNA is TGTGCCAGCAGCTTGGCCCCGACCTACGAGCAGTACTTC. Translated: CASSLAPTYEQYF.

The chain recombines TRBV12-3 or TRBV12-4 with TRBJ1-2; a weak D match, TRBD1 (5 bases). V was clipped by 6 bases and J by 4 bases, with 12 bases between them. The CDR3 is 13 amino acids. The CDR3 protein is CASSPGPLYGYTF. CDR3 bases: TGTGCCAGCAGCCCGGGGCCACTCTATGGCTACACCTTC.

The V and J genes are TRBV3-1 (or the pseudogene TRBV3-2) and TRBJ2-6; D unresolved. This CDR3 spans 15 amino acids. Deletions cut 4 bases from V and 0 bases from J, with 7 bases between. CDR1 and CDR2 (germline): LGHDT, YNNKEL (reference sequence). The CDR3 DNA sequence: TGTGCCAGCAGCCCCCGGAGCTCTGGGGCCAACGTCCTGACTTTC. This codes for CASSPRSSGANVLTF.

This clone showed up just once. The V gene is TRBV3-1 (or the pseudogene TRBV3-2), the J gene TRBJ1-1, with D tentatively TRBD1 (5 bases). This CDR3 has 13 amino acids. The V gene lost 1 base and the J gene lost 5 bases, with 8 bases spanning the gap. From germline, CDR1 is LGHDT and CDR2 YNNKEL (reference sequence). CDR3 coding DNA: TGTGCCAGCAGCCAAGTTGAGGGGACTGAAGCTTTCTTT. The encoded protein is CASSQVEGTEAFF.